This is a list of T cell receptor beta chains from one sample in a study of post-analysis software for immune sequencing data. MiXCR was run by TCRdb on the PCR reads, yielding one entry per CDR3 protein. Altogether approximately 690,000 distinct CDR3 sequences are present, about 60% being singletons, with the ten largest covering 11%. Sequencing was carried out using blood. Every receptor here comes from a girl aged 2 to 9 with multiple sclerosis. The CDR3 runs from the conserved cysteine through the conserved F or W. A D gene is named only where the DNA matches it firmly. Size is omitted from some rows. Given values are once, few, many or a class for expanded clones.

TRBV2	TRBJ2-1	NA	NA	CASMGDRSYNEQFF	TGTGCCAGCATGGGGGATCGCTCCTACAATGAGCAGTTCTTC
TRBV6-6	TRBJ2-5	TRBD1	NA	CASSTTGGGETQYF	TGTGCCAGCAGTACGACAGGGGGCGGCGAGACCCAGTACTTC
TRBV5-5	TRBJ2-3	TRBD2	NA	CASSLASSGALTDTQYF	TGTGCCAGCAGCTTGGCATCTAGCGGGGCACTCACAGATACGCAGTATTTT
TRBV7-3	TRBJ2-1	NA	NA	CASSPGGGSGYNEQFF	TGTGCCAGCAGCCCGGGTGGGGGTTCGGGGTACAATGAGCAGTTCTTC
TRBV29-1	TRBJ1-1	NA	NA	CSVVGQMNTEAFF	TGCAGCGTTGTTGGCCAGATGAACACTGAAGCTTTCTTT
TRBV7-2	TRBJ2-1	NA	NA	CASSLAAASYNEQFF	TGTGCCAGCAGCTTAGCGGCCGCTTCCTACAATGAGCAGTTCTTC
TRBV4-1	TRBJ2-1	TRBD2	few	CASSQTPAGDSYEQFF	TGCGCCAGCAGCCAAACCCCAGCGGGAGATTCCTATGAGCAGTTCTTC
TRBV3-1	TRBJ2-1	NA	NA	CASSPRNGIEQFF	TGTGCCAGCAGCCCCCGAAATGGGATTGAGCAGTTCTTC
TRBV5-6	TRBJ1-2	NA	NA	CASSRSPSASVENGYTF	TGTGCCAGCAGCCGAAGTCCGAGCGCTTCGGTTGAGAATGGCTACACCTTC
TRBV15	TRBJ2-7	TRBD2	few	CATSRAAGGLTYEQYF	TGTGCCACCAGCAGAGCTGCGGGAGGGCTTACCTACGAGCAGTACTTC
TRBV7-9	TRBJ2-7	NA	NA	CASRGKEGGRYEQYF	TGTGCCAGCAGGGGTAAGGAGGGTGGGCGATACGAGCAGTACTTC
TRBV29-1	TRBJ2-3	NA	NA	CSVGPDSTDTQYF	TGCAGCGTTGGTCCGGACTCTACAGATACGCAGTATTTT
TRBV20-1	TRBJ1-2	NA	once	CSARGSGAGPTNYGYTF	TGCAGTGCTAGAGGCTCTGGGGCGGGACCGACTAACTATGGCTACACCTTC
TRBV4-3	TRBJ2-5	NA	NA	CASSQAPWGVGETQYF	TGCGCCAGCAGCCAAGCCCCCTGGGGGGTTGGAGAGACCCAGTACTTC
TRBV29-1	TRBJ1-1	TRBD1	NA	CSVRTGGTEAFF	TGCAGCGTTCGGACAGGGGGCACTGAAGCTTTCTTT
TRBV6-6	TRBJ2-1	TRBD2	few	CASKSGSFNDEQFF	TGTGCCAGCAAAAGCGGGAGTTTTAATGATGAGCAGTTCTTC
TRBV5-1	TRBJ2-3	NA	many	CASSLGDSTDTQYF	TGCGCCAGCAGCTTGGGGGACAGCACAGATACGCAGTATTTT
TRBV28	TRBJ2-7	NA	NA	CAIRPVTYEQYF	TGTGCCATCCGGCCAGTAACATACGAGCAGTACTTC
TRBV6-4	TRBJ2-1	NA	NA	CASSTPRDNSYNEQFF	TGTGCCAGCAGTACACCCCGGGACAACTCCTACAATGAGCAGTTCTTC
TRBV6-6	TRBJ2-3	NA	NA	CASSYSAEADTQYF	TGTGCCAGCAGTTACTCGGCGGAAGCAGATACGCAGTATTTT
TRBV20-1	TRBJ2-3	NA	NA	CSASPSADTQYF	TGCAGTGCTAGCCCCAGTGCAGATACGCAGTATTTT
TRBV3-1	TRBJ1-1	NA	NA	CASSQELAGEEAFF	TGTGCCAGCAGCCAAGAATTGGCAGGGGAAGAAGCTTTCTTT
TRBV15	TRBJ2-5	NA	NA	CATSRVGTQETQYF	TGTGCCACCAGCAGAGTGGGGACCCAAGAGACCCAGTACTTC
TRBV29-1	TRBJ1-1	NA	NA	CSVQSRAGVNTEAFF	TGCAGCGTTCAGTCTCGAGCGGGGGTGAACACTGAAGCTTTCTTT
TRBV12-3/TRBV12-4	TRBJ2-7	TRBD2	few	CASSYSSGIYEQYF	TGTGCCAGCAGTTATTCTAGCGGGATTTACGAGCAGTACTTC
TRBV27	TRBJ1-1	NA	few	CASSLLREDTEAFF	TGTGCCAGCAGTTTATTGAGGGAGGACACTGAAGCTTTCTTT
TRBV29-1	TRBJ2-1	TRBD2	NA	CGVMGGGLLNEQFF	TGCGGCGTGATGGGGGGGGGTCTCTTGAATGAGCAGTTCTTC
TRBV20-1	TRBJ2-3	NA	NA	CSATRGIISGTQYF	TGCAGTGCTACCCGGGGTATAATCTCCGGTACGCAGTATTTT
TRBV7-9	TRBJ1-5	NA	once	CASGSPEGNQPQHF	TGTGCCAGCGGTTCACCCGAGGGCAATCAGCCCCAGCATTTT
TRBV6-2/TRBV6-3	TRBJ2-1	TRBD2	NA	CASRKSSGGAYNEQFF	TGTGCCAGCAGGAAATCTAGCGGGGGGGCCTACAATGAGCAGTTCTTC
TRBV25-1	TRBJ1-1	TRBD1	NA	CASSAQGVFGEAFF	TGTGCCAGCAGTGCCCAGGGGGTTTTTGGTGAAGCTTTCTTT
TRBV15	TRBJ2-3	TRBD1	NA	CATSRDRGRGTDTQYF	TGTGCCACCAGCAGAGACAGGGGGCGCGGCACAGATACGCAGTATTTT
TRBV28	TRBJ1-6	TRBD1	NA	CASGQGTYNSPLHF	TGTGCCAGCGGACAGGGTACCTATAATTCACCCCTCCACTTT
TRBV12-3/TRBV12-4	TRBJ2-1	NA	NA	CASSFDSSYYNEQFF	TGTGCCAGCAGTTTTGACAGTAGTTACTACAATGAGCAGTTCTTC
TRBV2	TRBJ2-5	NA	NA	CASSEREKETQYF	TGTGCCAGCAGTGAGAGGGAAAAAGAGACCCAGTACTTC
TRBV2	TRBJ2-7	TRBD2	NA	CASSDPSGRAETYEQYF	TGTGCCAGCAGTGACCCTAGCGGGAGGGCCGAAACCTACGAGCAGTACTTC
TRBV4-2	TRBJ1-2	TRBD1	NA	CASSQVGGRSYGHTF	TGTGCCAGCAGCCAAGTAGGGGGCCGGTCCTATGGCCACACCTTC
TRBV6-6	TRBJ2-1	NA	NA	CASSYTTQRVYNEQFF	TGTGCCAGCAGTTACACCACTCAGCGGGTCTACAATGAGCAGTTCTTC
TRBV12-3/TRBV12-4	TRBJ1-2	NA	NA	CASSPSLYGYTF	TGTGCCAGCAGCCCGTCCCTCTATGGCTACACCTTC
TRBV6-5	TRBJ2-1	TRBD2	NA	CASSYTGLAGGYEQFF	TGTGCCAGCAGTTACACCGGACTAGCGGGAGGCTATGAGCAGTTCTTC
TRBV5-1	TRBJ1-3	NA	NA	CASSLEASGNTIYF	TGCGCCAGCAGCTTGGAAGCCTCTGGAAACACCATATATTTT